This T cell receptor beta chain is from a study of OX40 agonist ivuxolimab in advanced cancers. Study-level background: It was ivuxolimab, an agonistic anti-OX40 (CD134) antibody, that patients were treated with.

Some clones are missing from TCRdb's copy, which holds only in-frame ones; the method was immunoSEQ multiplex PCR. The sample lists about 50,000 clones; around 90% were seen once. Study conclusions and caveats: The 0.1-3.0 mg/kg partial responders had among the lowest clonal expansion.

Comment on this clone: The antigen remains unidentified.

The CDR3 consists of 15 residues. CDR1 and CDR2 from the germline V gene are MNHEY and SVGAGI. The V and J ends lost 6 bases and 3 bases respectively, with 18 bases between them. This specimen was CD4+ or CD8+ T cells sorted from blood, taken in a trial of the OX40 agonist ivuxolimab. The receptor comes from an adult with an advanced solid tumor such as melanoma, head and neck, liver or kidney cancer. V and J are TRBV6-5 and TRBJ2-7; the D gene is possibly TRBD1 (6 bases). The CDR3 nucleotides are TGTGCCAGCAGCACACCCGGGACACTATTCTACGAGCAGTACTTC. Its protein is CASSTPGTLFYEQYF.